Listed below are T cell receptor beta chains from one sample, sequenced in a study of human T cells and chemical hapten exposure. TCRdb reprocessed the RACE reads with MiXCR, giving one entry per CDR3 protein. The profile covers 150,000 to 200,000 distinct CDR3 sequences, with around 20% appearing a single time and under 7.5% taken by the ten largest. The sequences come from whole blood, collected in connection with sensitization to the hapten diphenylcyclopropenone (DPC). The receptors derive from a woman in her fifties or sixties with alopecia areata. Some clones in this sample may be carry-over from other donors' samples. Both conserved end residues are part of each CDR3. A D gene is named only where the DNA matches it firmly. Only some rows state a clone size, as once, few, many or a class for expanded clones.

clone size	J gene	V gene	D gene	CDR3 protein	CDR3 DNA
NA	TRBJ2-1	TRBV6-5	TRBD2	CASSYSRGTSGSLGEQFF	TGTGCCAGCAGTTACTCGAGGGGGACTAGCGGGAGTTTAGGAGAGCAGTTCTTC
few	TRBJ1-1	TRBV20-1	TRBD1	CSAKEQGETEAFF	TGCAGTGCTAAAGAACAGGGGGAGACTGAAGCTTTCTTT
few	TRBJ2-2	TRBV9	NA	CASSVVAAGELFF	TGTGCCAGCAGCGTAGTAGCGGCCGGGGAGCTGTTTTTT
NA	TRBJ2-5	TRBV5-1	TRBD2	CASSAGLAMETQYF	TGCGCCAGCAGCGCGGGACTAGCTATGGAGACCCAGTACTTC
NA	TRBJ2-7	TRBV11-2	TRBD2	CASSIAGGGYEQYF	TGTGCCAGCAGCATAGCGGGAGGGGGCTACGAGCAGTACTTC
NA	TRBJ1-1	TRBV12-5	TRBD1	CASGLDRQGHTEAFF	TGTGCTAGTGGTTTGGATCGACAGGGACACACTGAAGCTTTCTTT
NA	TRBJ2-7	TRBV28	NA	CASSLSSLSYEQYF	TGTGCCAGCAGTTTGAGTTCGCTCTCCTACGAGCAGTACTTC
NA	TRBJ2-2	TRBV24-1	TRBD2	CATSDWTSGSHGELFF	TGTGCCACCAGTGATTGGACTAGCGGGAGTCACGGGGAGCTGTTTTTT
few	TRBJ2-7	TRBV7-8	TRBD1	CASSFGTGGTYEQYF	TGTGCCAGCAGCTTTGGGACAGGGGGTACCTACGAGCAGTACTTC
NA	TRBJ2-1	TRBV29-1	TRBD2	CSVDPSGVYNEQFF	TGCAGCGTTGATCCTAGCGGGGTTTACAATGAGCAGTTCTTC
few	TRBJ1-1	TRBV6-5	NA	CASSYFQRGSEAFF	TGTGCCAGCAGTTACTTTCAGAGGGGTAGTGAAGCTTTCTTT
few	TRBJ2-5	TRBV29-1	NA	CSVGGQGQETQYF	TGCAGCGTTGGGGGCCAGGGGCAAGAGACCCAGTACTTC
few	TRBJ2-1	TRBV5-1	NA	CASSLVLQGRPNNEQFF	TGCGCCAGCAGCTTGGTGCTCCAGGGTAGGCCCAACAATGAGCAGTTCTTC
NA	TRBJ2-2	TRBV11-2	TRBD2	CASSFGGWSLEAGVTTGELFF	TGTGCCAGCAGCTTCGGGGGATGGAGTTTAGAAGCGGGAGTCACTACCGGGGAGCTGTTTTTT
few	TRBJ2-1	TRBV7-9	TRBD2	CASSISAGLAHNEQFF	TGTGCCAGCAGCATTTCAGCCGGACTAGCCCACAATGAGCAGTTCTTC
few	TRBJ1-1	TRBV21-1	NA	CASSKAPGKNTEAFF	TGTGCCAGCAGCAAAGCCCCAGGGAAGAACACTGAAGCTTTCTTT
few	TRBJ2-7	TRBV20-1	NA	CSAGVRSGYEQYF	TGCAGTGCTGGAGTCCGGAGCGGGTACGAGCAGTACTTC
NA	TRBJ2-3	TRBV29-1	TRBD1	CSVEDRQGEDTQYF	TGCAGCGTTGAAGATCGACAGGGGGAGGATACGCAGTATTTT
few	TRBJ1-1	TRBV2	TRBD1	CASSQSGQSTEAFF	TGTGCCAGCAGTCAATCGGGACAGTCTACTGAAGCTTTCTTT
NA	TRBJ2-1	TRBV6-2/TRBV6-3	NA	CASSLIYNRARGNEQFF	TGTGCCAGCAGCTTAATTTACAACCGGGCCCGCGGCAATGAGCAGTTCTTC
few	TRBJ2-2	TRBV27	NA	CASSYSISSGELFF	TGTGCCAGCTCCTATTCAATTAGTTCCGGGGAGCTGTTTTTT
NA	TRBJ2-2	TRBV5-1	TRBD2	CASSLASGVGTGELFF	TGCGCCAGCAGCTTGGCCAGCGGGGTTGGGACCGGGGAGCTGTTTTTT
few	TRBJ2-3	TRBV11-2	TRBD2	CASSLGDRAGADTQYF	TGTGCCAGCAGCTTAGGGGATAGGGCGGGAGCAGATACGCAGTATTTT
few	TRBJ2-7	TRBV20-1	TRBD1	CSAISGTGDSSYYEQYF	TGCAGTGCCATCTCCGGGACAGGGGATTCGTCATACTACGAGCAGTACTTC
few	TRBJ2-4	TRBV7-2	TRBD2	CASSPRGTSNIQYF	TGTGCCAGCAGCCCGAGGGGGACTAGTAACATTCAGTACTTC
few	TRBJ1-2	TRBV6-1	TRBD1	CANGQANYGYTF	TGTGCCAACGGACAGGCTAACTATGGCTACACCTTC
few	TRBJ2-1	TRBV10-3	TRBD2	CAISDPSGSYNEQFF	TGTGCCATCAGTGACCCTAGCGGGAGCTACAATGAGCAGTTCTTC
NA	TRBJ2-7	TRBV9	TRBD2	CASSLAGPSYEQYF	TGTGCCAGCAGCCTAGCGGGACCTTCCTACGAGCAGTACTTC
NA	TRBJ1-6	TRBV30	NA	CAWSGNRENSPLHF	TGTGCCTGGAGTGGGAACAGGGAGAATTCACCCCTCCACTTT
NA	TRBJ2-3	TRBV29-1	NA	CSVAGGPDTQYF	TGCAGCGTTGCTGGGGGCCCAGATACGCAGTATTTT
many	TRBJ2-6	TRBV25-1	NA	CASRASGANVLTF	TGTGCCAGTAGGGCGTCTGGGGCCAACGTCCTGACTTTC
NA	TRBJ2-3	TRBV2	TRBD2	CATNSRTSSTDTQYF	TGTGCCACCAACTCTAGGACTAGCAGCACAGATACGCAGTATTTT
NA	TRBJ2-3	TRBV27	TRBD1	CASSFKGTAPQYF	TGTGCCAGCAGTTTCAAAGGGACAGCACCGCAGTATTTT
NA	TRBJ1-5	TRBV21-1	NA	CASGHTEGAHIQPQHF	TGTGCCAGCGGCCATACAGAGGGGGCCCATATTCAGCCCCAGCATTTC
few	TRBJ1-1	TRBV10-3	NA	CAISKGGARNTEAFF	TGTGCCATCAGCAAGGGGGGGGCCAGGAACACTGAAGCTTTCTTT
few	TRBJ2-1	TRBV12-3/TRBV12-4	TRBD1	CASRADSGQWDEQFF	TGTGCCAGCAGGGCGGATTCGGGACAGTGGGATGAGCAGTTCTTC
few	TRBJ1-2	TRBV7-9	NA	CASSAGQRGYGYTF	TGTGCCAGCAGCGCTGGGCAAAGGGGCTATGGCTACACCTTC
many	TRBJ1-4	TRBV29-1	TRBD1	CSASATGTENEKLFF	TGCAGCGCTAGTGCTACCGGGACAGAGAATGAAAAACTGTTTTTT
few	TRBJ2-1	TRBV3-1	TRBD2	CASSQDGLAGNEQFF	TGTGCCAGCAGCCAAGATGGGCTAGCGGGAAATGAGCAGTTCTTC
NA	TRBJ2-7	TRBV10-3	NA	CAISDWAVSYEQYF	TGTGCCATCAGTGACTGGGCGGTATCCTACGAGCAGTACTTC
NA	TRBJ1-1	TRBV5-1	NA	CASSVGGARNTEAFF	TGCGCCAGCAGCGTCGGGGGGGCGAGGAACACTGAAGCTTTCTTT
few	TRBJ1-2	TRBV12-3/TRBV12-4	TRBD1	CASSRDRGITNYGYTF	TGTGCCAGCAGCCGGGACAGGGGTATCACTAACTATGGCTACACCTTC
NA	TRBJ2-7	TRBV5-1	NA	CASSWGQGVVYEQYF	TGCGCCAGCAGCTGGGGCCAAGGGGTCGTCTACGAGCAGTACTTC
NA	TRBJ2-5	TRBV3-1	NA	CASSQGALAQETQYF	TGTGCCAGCAGCCAAGGGGCTTTGGCGCAAGAGACCCAGTACTTC
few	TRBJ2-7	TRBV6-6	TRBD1	CASRGGTGPHEQYF	TGTGCCAGCAGAGGGGGGACAGGGCCCCACGAGCAGTACTTC
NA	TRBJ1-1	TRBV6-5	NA	CASSYVGRVETEAFF	TGTGCCAGCAGTTATGTGGGCAGGGTAGAGACTGAAGCTTTCTTT
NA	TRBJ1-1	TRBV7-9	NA	CASSSTGKGVTEAFF	TGTGCCAGCAGCTCAACGGGGAAAGGGGTCACTGAAGCTTTCTTT
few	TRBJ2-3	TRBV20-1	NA	CSASQGADTQYF	TGCAGTGCTAGTCAAGGGGCAGATACGCAGTATTTT